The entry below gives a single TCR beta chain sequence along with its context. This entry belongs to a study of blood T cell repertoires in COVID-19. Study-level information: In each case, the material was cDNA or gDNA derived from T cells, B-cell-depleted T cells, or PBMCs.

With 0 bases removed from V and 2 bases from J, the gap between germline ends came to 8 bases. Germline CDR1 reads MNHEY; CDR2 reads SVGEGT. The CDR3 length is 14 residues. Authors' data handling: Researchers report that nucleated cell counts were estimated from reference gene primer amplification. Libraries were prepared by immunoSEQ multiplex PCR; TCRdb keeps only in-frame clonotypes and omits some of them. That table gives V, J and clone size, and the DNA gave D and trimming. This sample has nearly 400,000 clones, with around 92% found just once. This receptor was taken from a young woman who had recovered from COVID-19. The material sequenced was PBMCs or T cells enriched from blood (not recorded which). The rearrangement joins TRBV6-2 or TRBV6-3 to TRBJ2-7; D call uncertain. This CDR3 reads CASSYSILAYEQYF. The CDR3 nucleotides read TGTGCCAGCAGTTACTCTATCCTAGCCTACGAGCAGTACTTC.